This TCR beta chain appears in the sequencing data of a study of T cells in tuberculosis. Study findings and constraints: GEM motif frequencies gave 70% accuracy; the GMM repertoire gave about 90%. Active tuberculosis alpha repertoires lay closer to GMM-specific TCRs than controls'.

The CDR3 totals 19 residues. Germline CDR1 GTSNPN, CDR2 SVGIG (reference sequence). The V end was cut by 0 bases, the J end by 7 bases, with 27 bases between. Tuberculin skin test and IGRA determined adolescents' latent tuberculosis status at entry. Each donor contributed around 100,000 T cells on average, unsorted. About this clone: Its antigen is as yet unknown.

TCRdb's table, derived via immunoSEQ multiplex PCR, lists solely in-frame clones and lacks some. The table includes 30,000 to 45,000 clones, 90% to 95% detected once. The chain is built from TRBV30 and TRBJ1-4; D ambiguous. The source is a donor between 10 and 35 years old with latent tuberculosis or without tuberculosis infection. Some clones in this sample may be carry-over from other donors' samples. Sequenced input: PBMCs. DNA for the CDR3: TGTGCCTGGAGTGTATCGGGCTACCGACGTTTCAGAGGAGGTGAAAAACTGTTTTTT. As protein: CAWSVSGYRRFRGGEKLFF.